A single sample gave rise to the 16 T cell receptor beta chains below, sequenced in a study of technical replicates of blood from a handful of donors. This table comes from immunoSEQ multiplex PCR, and its TCRdb copy is limited to in-frame clones, with some not included. Of approximately 93,000 clones listed, approximately 95% are singletons. Sequencing was done on a sample of T cells isolated from PBMCs. Receptor source: a human donor in good health.

CDR3 in amino acids: CASSFYSGYTF. Here the CDR3 DNA reads TGTGCCAGCAGTTTTTATAGCGGCTACACCTTC. The chain couples TRBV28 to TRBJ1-2; no definite D call. This CDR3 region has 11 residues. Deletions cut 3 bases from V and 8 bases from J, with 7 bases between. Germline loops: CDR1 MDHEN, CDR2 SYDVKM.

The chain combines TRBV9 with TRBJ1-2, with TRBD1 matching 7 bases. The CDR3 is 14 residues long. J was trimmed by 7 bases and V by 0 bases; bases with no gene match: 6. Looked up from germline, CDR1 is SGDLS and CDR2 is YYNGEE. For the CDR3, the DNA is TGTGCCAGCAGCGTAGTGGGGACAGCACTTGGCTACACCTTC. Its protein product is CASSVVGTALGYTF.

This clone was seen only a few times. The chain is built from TRBV2 and TRBJ2-1; weak D call: TRBD1 (5 bases). The CDR3 contains 15 residues. Trimming took 5 bases from V and 1 from J, leaving 12 bases between them. The germline CDR1 and CDR2 sequences are SNHLY and FYNNEI. The DNA of the CDR3 is TGTGCCAGCAGTCTGACAGCCCTTTCCTACAATGAGCAGTTCTTC. This gives the protein CASSLTALSYNEQFF.

This chain joins TRBV6-5 and TRBJ1-6, with TRBD1 identical over 7 bases. V lost 4 bases and J lost 7; bases outside the gene matches: 7. The germline V gene encodes CDR1 MNHEY and CDR2 SVGAGI. The CDR3 has 15 amino acids. The CDR3, as DNA: TGTGCCAGCAGTTCTACAGGGGTTTACAATTCACCCCTCCACTTT. This gives the protein CASSSTGVYNSPLHF.

This rearrangement joins TRBV6-1 to TRBJ2-7; unclear D gene. Germline V lookup: CDR1 MNHNS, CDR2 SASEGT. CDR3 size: 13 residues. V lost 7 bases to trimming and J lost 5 bases, with 15 bases between them. CDR3 nucleotide sequence: TGTGCCAGCACTTTAGAAGCGAAGCACGAGCAGTACTTC. It yields the protein CASTLEAKHEQYF.

This chain uses TRBV9 with TRBJ1-1, with a weak D call TRBD1 (5 bases). From germline, CDR1 is SGDLS and CDR2 YYNGEE. With 5 bases removed from V and 2 bases from J, the gap between germline ends came to 16 bases. The CDR3 extends over 15 amino acids. The CDR3 nucleotides read TGTGCCAGCAGGGCATCCACCGGGGGAAACACTGAAGCTTTCTTT. As protein: CASRASTGGNTEAFF.

The chain couples TRBV7-9 to TRBJ1-2; 10 bases line up with TRBD1. The CDR3 has 17 residues. With 4 bases clipped from V and 4 bases from J, the junction kept 12 bases outside the gene matches. Germline V CDR1 and CDR2: SEHNR, FQNEAQ (reference sequence). The CDR3 sequence is CASSSSGTGDWGYGYTF. The CDR3 DNA sequence: TGTGCCAGCAGCTCGTCCGGGACAGGGGATTGGGGCTATGGCTACACCTTC.

The chain has TRBV4-1 and TRBJ2-7, with TRBD1 matching over 10 bases. The CDR3 is 15 amino acids. From germline, CDR1 is MGHRA and CDR2 YSYEKL. With 4 bases clipped from V and 2 bases from J, the junction kept 5 bases outside the gene matches. DNA for the CDR3: TGCGCCAGCAGCCCAGGGACAGGGGTACCCTACGAGCAGTACTTC. The encoded protein is CASSPGTGVPYEQYF.

The chain employs TRBV18 and TRBJ1-5; no reliable D call. Looked up from germline, CDR1 is KGHSH and CDR2 is LQKENI. The V end was cut by 6 bases, the J end by 2 bases, with 14 bases between. The CDR3 length is 15 residues. CDR3 nucleotide sequence: TGTGCCAGCTCCCCTGATAGTGAGGGCAATCAGCCCCAGCATTTT. It codes for CASSPDSEGNQPQHF.

CDR3 loop: CASISGRGNTEAFF. CDR3 in DNA: TGTGCCAGTATCAGCGGGAGAGGGAACACTGAAGCTTTCTTT. The chain combines TRBV19 with TRBJ1-1; D is unresolved. There are 14 residues in the CDR3. Germline CDR1 is LNHDA and CDR2 is SQIVND (reference sequence). Trimming took 7 bases from V and 1 from J, leaving 13 bases between them.

The genes are TRBV25-1 and TRBJ2-2; D not certain. V lost 7 bases, J lost 4 bases, and 10 bases lay in between. The CDR3 covers 13 residues. The germline gives CDR1 MGHDK, CDR2 SYGVNS. For the CDR3, the DNA is TGTGCCAGCACTCCGTCCCCCACCGGGGAGCTGTTTTTT. Encoded protein: CASTPSPTGELFF.

The chain recombines TRBV4-2 with TRBJ2-1, with a tentative D call TRBD2 (5 bases). The CDR3 spans 14 residues. Per the germline V gene, CDR1 is LGHNA and CDR2 is YNFKEQ. The germline V and J ends were trimmed by 0 bases and 7 bases, with 10 bases remaining between them. CDR3: CASSQERGRNEQFF. In DNA, the CDR3 is TGTGCCAGCAGCCAAGAGAGAGGGCGTAATGAGCAGTTCTTC.

This clone was seen just once. J is TRBJ2-7 and V is TRBV21-1; the table names TRBD1, a call not compared with the DNA. TRBV21-1 represents a pseudogene. The CDR3 spans 14 residues. The CDR3 DNA sequence: TGTGCCAGCAGCGGGACAGGCGCTTCCTACGAGCAGTACTTC. Amino acids: CASSGTGASYEQYF.

The rearrangement joins TRBV13 to TRBJ2-1; D remains unclear. V was trimmed by 2 bases and J by 1 base, leaving 3 bases between them. Germline values: CDR1 PRHDT, CDR2 FYEKMQ (reference sequence). The CDR3 is made up of 13 amino acids. CDR3 DNA sequence: TGTGCCAGCAGCTTACGGTCCTACAATGAGCAGTTCTTC. Translating gives CASSLRSYNEQFF.

The chain recombines TRBV4-1 with TRBJ1-2; 10 nucleotides line up with TRBD1. This CDR3 comprises 14 residues. J lost 4 bases, V lost 5 bases, and 4 bases had no gene match. The germline V gene has CDR1 MGHRA and CDR2 YSYEKL. The CDR3 reads CASSGGQGTYGYTF. The CDR3 region has the DNA TGCGCCAGCAGCGGGGGACAGGGGACCTATGGCTACACCTTC.

This clone appeared once. This rearrangement joins TRBV7-6 to TRBJ1-1; D uncertain. The germline gives CDR1 SGHVS, CDR2 FNYEAQ. The CDR3 runs to 15 residues. V was shortened by 1 base and J by 2 bases, with 11 bases between the two germline ends. The CDR3 region is CASSLVAGKNTEAFF. DNA of the CDR3: TGTGCCAGCAGCTTAGTAGCCGGAAAAAACACTGAAGCTTTCTTT.